This T cell receptor (beta chain) was found in a study of cytomegalovirus exposure and HLA in healthy donors. On the study more broadly: Early on, a data release was issued that held roughly 84 million unique TCRs from HLA-typed donors.

Notes on the study in general: The authors later linked a missense DCLRE1C variant to TCR beta V- and J-gene trimming. In a later analysis, an Asian-associated ancestry cluster reportedly showed fewer N-insertions than the 666-donor mean.

Germline V gene lookup returns CDR1 MNHNS and CDR2 SASEGT. The V gene lost 2 bases and the J gene lost 4 bases, with 11 bases spanning the gap. The CDR3 totals 14 residues. The PCR made use of 60 Vbeta and 13 Jbeta primers. Data came from immunoSEQ multiplex PCR; TCRdb stores just in-frame clones and leaves some out. This sample carries about 130,000 clones, 75% to 80% of them seen once, and the ten largest clones take 2%. This clone appeared a single time. The antigen remains unidentified. The rearrangement links TRBV6-1 to TRBJ1-2, with unresolved D. The clonotype was recovered from a man aged 25 to 40 in good health and CMV-seronegative. Material for sequencing was PBMCs. The DNA of the CDR3 is TGTGCCAGCAGTGAATTCAGAGGCATCTATGGCTACACCTTC. Protein: CASSEFRGIYGYTF.